Shown below are 7 T cell receptor beta chains from a single sample sequenced in a study of T cell responses to AZD1222 COVID-19 vaccine. Libraries were prepared by immunoSEQ multiplex PCR; TCRdb keeps only in-frame clonotypes and omits some of them. The profile shows 150,000 or so clones, roughly 94% of them singletons. The specimen comprised peripheral blood, sampled 28 days after the second AZD1222 dose. These TCRs come from an adult who received the AZD1222 COVID-19 vaccine.

The chain is built from TRBV7-8 and TRBJ2-7; D gene ambiguous. The germline CDR1 and CDR2 sequences are SGHVS and FQNEAQ. The CDR3 is 13 amino acids. V lost 1 base to trimming and J lost 4 bases, with 8 bases between them. This CDR3 is CASSLVMGYEQYF. CDR3 bases: TGTGCCAGCAGCTTAGTGATGGGATACGAGCAGTACTTC.

The CDR3, as DNA: TGTGCCAGCAGCCCTTACAGGGTTGGGCACGAGCAGTACTTC. Amino acids: CASSPYRVGHEQYF. The J gene is TRBJ2-7, the V gene TRBV7-2; D perhaps matches TRBD1 (6 bases). Germline CDR1 reads SGHTA; CDR2 reads FQGNSA. Trimming took 5 bases from V and 5 from J, leaving 16 bases between them. The CDR3 is 14 residues long.

The V call is TRBV7-9, the J call TRBJ1-1, with TRBD1 identical over 10 bases. V shed 5 bases, J shed 7 bases, and the junction held 13 bases outside the gene matches. The CDR3 spans 16 residues. The germline V gene encodes CDR1 SEHNR and CDR2 FQNEAQ (reference sequence). Here the CDR3 DNA reads TGTGCCAGCAGCCGTACCGGGACAGGGGACCGAAGTGAAGCTTTCTTT. This sequence encodes CASSRTGTGDRSEAFF.

The rearrangement joins TRBV7-8 to TRBJ1-3; D may be TRBD1 (5 bases). With 5 bases removed from V and 16 bases from J, the gap between germline ends came to 21 bases. The CDR3 has 13 amino acids. Per germline, CDR1 SGHVS and CDR2 FQNEAQ. The CDR3: CASSPRIRGALYF. CDR3 in DNA: TGTGCCAGCAGCCCCCGGATCCGGGGCGCTCTTTATTTT.

This clone came up a few times. The chain uses TRBV2 and TRBJ1-1; 9 bases line up with TRBD1. The V segment lost 7 bases and the J segment 4 bases; nucleotides outside the gene matches: 7. The germline CDR1 and CDR2 sequences are SNHLY and FYNNEI. This CDR3 region has 14 residues. DNA for the CDR3: TGTGCCAGCACATACTGGGACAGGGCCACTGAAGCTTTCTTT. It is translated as CASTYWDRATEAFF.

The chain employs TRBV9 and TRBJ1-2; weak D call: TRBD1 (5 bases). The CDR3 is 14 amino acids. Germline CDR1 reads SGDLS; CDR2 reads YYNGEE. The V and J ends lost 5 bases and 7 bases respectively, with 18 bases between them. This chain's CDR3 is CASRPFGGETGYTF. CDR3 nucleotide sequence: TGTGCCAGCAGACCCTTCGGGGGGGAAACTGGCTACACCTTC.

V usage is TRBV4-2 and J usage is TRBJ1-5; TRBD1 matches at 8 bases. Germline assignment: CDR1 LGHNA and CDR2 YNFKEQ. CDR3 length: 16 residues. V was clipped by 0 bases and J by 4 bases; unmatched bases: 5. CDR3 sequence: CASSQEGGQGNQPQHF. The CDR3 DNA follows: TGTGCCAGCAGCCAAGAAGGAGGACAGGGAAATCAGCCCCAGCATTTT.